This TCR beta chain was documented in a study of cytotoxic CD8 clonotypes in ibrutinib-treated CLL (dated by TCRdb to the early 2020s). Background for the entire study: The cohort included around 16 treatment-naive and fewer than 12 relapsed/refractory patients; around 17 were IGHV unmutated. Responses were partial in roughly 25 patients and complete in 2; after median about 5.5 years follow-up, around 15 stayed in remission and about twelve progressed. Samples at response were collected after a median of about 13 months of treatment, with a range of roughly 6 to 36 months. On average, each sample had 255,043 productive templates and approximately 89,000 productive rearrangements. Of the approximately 87 participants in the trial, about 25 had longitudinal samples available. Cryopreserved peripheral blood mononuclear cells were collected before treatment, at response, and at either disease progression or sustained remission. Every remission and progressive disease sample was obtained while ibrutinib was still being received by the patients.

The time point label, as the study defines it: more than 10 months on ibrutinib. For TCR beta library preparation, approximately 1.8 micrograms of genomic DNA was extracted from cryopreserved PBMCs. Longitudinal blood samples from CLL patients on ibrutinib monotherapy underwent high-throughput TCR beta sequencing. The patients took part in an open-label, single-center phase 2 trial of ibrutinib monotherapy. On this clone itself: The antigen it binds to is not known. Per-base quality was not reported, and no clone a single base away is much larger than it.

Summary of the overall study and its limitations: Clonality increased at ibrutinib response, stayed stable in sustained remission, and fell back toward baseline at progression. Public clonotypes were rare and either shrank or stayed stable during treatment, and the rise in clonality at ibrutinib response reflected expansion of private clonotypes. Sampling times were not matched between patients in sustained remission and patients whose disease was progressing, and lymph node repertoires were not examined. Baseline clonality was found to be higher than that of age-matched healthy donors and was strongly correlated with circulating CD8+ T-cell counts.

The goal of deep resolution MiSeq sequencing was a depth between 1 in 1 million and 1 in 200,000 T cells, and coverage averaged 10x per clonotype. The immunoSEQ hsTCRB Kit was used to generate TCR beta libraries. On the study's bioinformatics: The data were analyzed with ImmunoSEQ Analyzer and ImmunoSEQ Data Assistant, and V, D and J gene assignments followed IMGT definitions. Clonality, with values ranging from 0 to 1, was calculated as one minus the normalized Shannon entropy of productive rearrangement frequencies. Public clonotype analysis was restricted to overrepresented clonotypes comprising at least 0.05% of each patient's repertoire. Fewer than 15 repertoires from age-matched healthy donors, obtained from immuneACCESS, served as clonality controls. The table comes from immuneACCESS by way of TCRdb, which keeps in-frame sequences with V and J called. Part of the clones is missing from these tables; in studies checked, under half for an unresolved V gene and the rest for unknown reasons. V, J and clone size reflect that table, while D and trimming were determined from the DNA. The sample table lists 160,000 or so clones, more than 75% of them with a count of one. Of the sample, about 2% falls within the top ten clones.

The specimen comprised PBMCs, sampled after 12 months of ibrutinib treatment. The source is a human donor with chronic lymphocytic leukemia.

The CDR3 reads CASSSTGGSGANVLTF. The DNA reads as follows: TGTGCCAGCAGTTCGACAGGGGGGTCTGGGGCCAACGTCCTGACTTTC. Here the chain combines TRBV27 and TRBJ2-6, with TRBD1 identical over 9 junction bases. The CDR3 covers 16 residues, taking in both the cysteine and the phenylalanine. Just CDR3 DNA is preserved here, 48 bases in frame from base 1. Based on the germline V gene (reference sequence), the CDR1 and CDR2 sequences are MNHEY and SMNVEV. Trimmed from V: 4 bases; trimmed from J: 1 base; junction bases lacking a gene match: 2.